This T cell receptor beta chain was recovered during a study of Graves' ophthalmopathy and Graves' hyperthyroidism. Overall study results and limits: Separation of ophthalmopathy from stable hyperthyroidism was achieved by a 13-signature model, at 85% to 90% sensitivity and just over 80% specificity.

Trimming took off 3 bases at V and 2 bases at J, with 11 bases between the two ends. The CDR3 spans 15 residues. The germline V gene has CDR1 KGHDR and CDR2 SFDVKD. This clonotype was seen only a few times. The target antigen is unknown. Orbital computed tomography and thyroid ultrasound, along with TRAb, serum thyroxine and clinical symptoms, underpinned diagnosis. Amplification of the TCR beta CDR3 regions used RNA transcripts (as template). First-round RT-PCR with HTBI primers preceded a second-round multiplex PCR. MiXCR was run by TCRdb on the multiplex PCR reads, yielding one entry per CDR3 protein. The sample lists around 520,000 distinct CDR3 sequences, just under 40% seen once, with 3.5% to 4.5% in the top ten.

The chain carries TRBV24-1 and TRBJ2-3; possibly TRBD1 or TRBD2 for D (5 bases each). Sequencing was performed on peripheral blood or thyroid tissue (not recorded which). This TCR was sampled from an adult man with Graves' hyperthyroidism. The CDR3 here is CATSDPGRTTDTQYF. The DNA for the CDR3 is TGTGCCACCAGTGATCCGGGACGAACCACAGATACGCAGTATTTT.